Shown below are 29 T cell receptor beta chains from a single sample sequenced in a study of blood T cell repertoires in COVID-19. Clones were sequenced by immunoSEQ multiplex PCR, and TCRdb holds only the in-frame ones, with some missing. The table records some 100,000 clones, over 60% of them present only once. The sequenced sample was peripheral blood. The receptor source for this set is a man between 65 and 85 years old with acute or convalescent COVID-19.

The chain carries TRBV5-1 and TRBJ2-1; 13 bases map to TRBD2. This CDR3 region has 16 residues. Trimming at V came to 4 bases and at J to 5 bases, leaving 6 bases not matched to a gene. The germline gives CDR1 SGHRS, CDR2 YFSETQ. For the CDR3, the DNA is TGCGCCAGCAGCCGACTAGCGGGAGGCCCTAACAATGAGCAGTTCTTC. It is translated as CASSRLAGGPNNEQFF.

This chain joins TRBV30 and TRBJ1-2; the D is unclear. This CDR3 comprises 11 residues. The V end was cut by 4 bases, the J end by 4 bases, with 7 bases between. CDR1 is GTSNPN, CDR2 SVGIG, per germline (reference sequence). The CDR3 coding sequence is TGTGCCTGGAACCGGGGCTATGGCTACACCTTC. Translation gives CAWNRGYGYTF.

The genes are TRBV4-1 and TRBJ1-1; maybe TRBD1 (5 bases). Germline lookup yields CDR1 MGHRA and CDR2 YSYEKL. The CDR3 covers 15 residues. V lost 5 bases and J 3 bases, leaving 16 bases between the germline ends. The CDR3, as DNA: TGCGCCAGCAGCTATGGGGGGTTGGCAGACACTGAAGCTTTCTTT. Translating it yields CASSYGGLADTEAFF.

The sample holds one count of this clone. V is TRBV29-1 and J is TRBJ1-5; tentative D call: TRBD1 (5 bases). V was clipped by 3 bases and J by 3 bases, with 9 bases between them. CDR3 size: 13 residues. Looked up from germline, CDR1 is SQVTM and CDR2 is ANQGSEA. The CDR3 DNA sequence: TGCAGCGTTGAGGGGGGTCTCAATCAGCCCCAGCATTTT. Its protein product is CSVEGGLNQPQHF.

The rearrangement joins TRBV28 to TRBJ1-5; 8 bases map to TRBD1. This CDR3 region has 14 residues. Germline CDR1 reads MDHEN; CDR2 reads SYDVKM. V was clipped by 4 bases and J by 4 bases; unmatched bases: 3. The CDR3 loop is CASSYRTGNQPQHF. DNA of the CDR3: TGTGCCAGCAGTTACAGGACAGGGAATCAGCCCCAGCATTTT.

The chain recombines TRBV15 with TRBJ2-3; 10 positions agree with TRBD2. The ends lost 0 bases at V and 2 bases at J; junction bases unmatched: 2. This CDR3 has 16 residues. Per germline, CDR1 LNHNV and CDR2 YYDKDF (reference sequence). CDR3 protein: CATSREGTSVTDTQYF. The CDR3 coding sequence is TGTGCCACCAGCAGAGAGGGGACTAGCGTCACAGATACGCAGTATTTT.

The V gene is TRBV18, the J gene TRBJ1-4, with a weak D call TRBD1 (6 bases). The CDR3 has 16 amino acids. Germline V gene data show CDR1 as KGHSH and CDR2 as LQKENI. Trimming shortened V by 2 bases and J by 17 bases, and 27 bases separated the two germline ends. CDR3 nucleotide sequence: TGTGCCAGCTCACCAACAGGGACCGCAGAATTGGGTTCGCATTTTTTT. The encoded protein is CASSPTGTAELGSHFF. The full variable domain, in which reference TRBV18 and TRBJ1-4 provide the parts outside the CDR3, is NAGVMQNPRHLVRRRGQEARLRCSPMKGHSHVYWYRQLPEEGLKFMVYLQKENIIDESGMPKERFSAEFPKEGPSILRIQQVVRGDSAAYFCASSPTGTAELGSHFFGSGTQLSVL.

The rearrangement links TRBV3-1 (or the pseudogene TRBV3-2) to TRBJ2-7; D possibly corresponds to TRBD2 (7 bases). The CDR3 loop spans 15 amino acids. The V gene's germline CDR1 is LGHDT and CDR2 YNNKEL (reference sequence). The V and J ends lost 7 bases and 7 bases respectively, with 23 bases between them. The CDR3 sequence: CASTRRGDMLGEQYF. The CDR3 DNA is TGTGCCAGCACCCGACGGGGGGACATGTTGGGGGAGCAGTACTTC.

This chain links TRBV5-6 with TRBJ2-3, with 10 bases lining up with TRBD2. This CDR3 contains 15 residues. The V gene's germline CDR1 is SGHDT and CDR2 YYEEEE. Trimming took 0 bases from V and 3 from J; bases not matched to a gene: 1. The CDR3 here is CASSLVGLATDTQYF. Written as DNA, the CDR3 is TGTGCCAGCAGCTTGGTGGGACTAGCGACAGATACGCAGTATTTT.

The chain combines TRBV7-2 with TRBJ2-7, with 9 bases matching TRBD1. The trim removed 6 bases at V and 3 bases at J, leaving 3 bases unmatched. There are 13 residues in the CDR3. Germline V gene data show CDR1 as SGHTA and CDR2 as FQGNSA. In DNA form, the CDR3 reads TGTGCCAGCAGTCGGGACAGGGACTACGAGCAGTACTTC. It specifies CASSRDRDYEQYF.

The rearrangement links TRBV13 to TRBJ2-5, with 11 bases fitting TRBD2. V trimming: 0 bases; J trimming: 2 bases; junction bases outside the gene matches: 11. CDR1 is PRHDT, CDR2 FYEKMQ, per germline (reference sequence). The CDR3 length is 19 residues. The CDR3 nucleotides are TGTGCCAGCAGCTTAGGATGGACTAGCGGGTCTGGTTCACAAGAGACCCAGTACTTC. Amino acids: CASSLGWTSGSGSQETQYF. Full variable domain (outside the CDR3, taken from reference TRBV13 and TRBJ2-5): AAGVIQSPRHLIKEKRETATLKCYPIPRHDTVYWYQQGPGQDPQFLISFYEKMQSDKGSIPDRFSAQQFSDYHSELNMSSLELGDSALYFCASSLGWTSGSGSQETQYFGPGTRLLVL.

The gene calls are TRBV5-4 and TRBJ2-1; 10 bases are shared with TRBD1. V was pared by 4 bases and J by 4 bases, with 5 bases of the junction left unmatched. Germline CDR1 SGHNT, CDR2 YYREEE (reference sequence). This CDR3 is built from 15 residues. The chain's CDR3 is CASSVPGQGYNEQFF. The DNA for the CDR3 is TGTGCCAGCAGCGTGCCGGGACAGGGGTACAATGAGCAGTTCTTC.

The gene calls are TRBV4-1 and TRBJ2-5, with 14 bases lining up with TRBD2. CDR1 is MGHRA, CDR2 YSYEKL, per germline. The CDR3 has 16 residues. After removal of 4 bases from V and 5 bases from J, the junction contained 6 bases not matched to a gene. This CDR3 reads CASSRYRTSGGETQYF. CDR3 in DNA: TGCGCCAGCAGCCGTTATAGGACTAGCGGGGGGGAGACCCAGTACTTC.

The rearrangement links TRBV29-1 to TRBJ2-7, with TRBD1 matching over 7 bases. Germline CDR1 is SQVTM and CDR2 is ANQGSEA. The V and J ends lost 6 bases and 6 bases, in that order; junction bases with no gene match: 8. The CDR3 consists of 12 residues. The chain's CDR3 is CSVGEGQAEQYF. The CDR3 DNA follows: TGCAGCGTGGGGGAAGGACAGGCCGAGCAGTACTTC.

This clone was seen a single time. This rearrangement joins TRBV4-2 to TRBJ2-7; 13 bases agree with TRBD2. The CDR3 has 16 residues. Germline V CDR1 and CDR2: LGHNA, YNFKEQ. Unmatched junction bases numbered 5, after V lost 0 bases and J lost 6 bases. CDR3 sequence: CASSQDFGLAGVEQYF. In DNA, the CDR3 is TGTGCCAGCAGCCAAGATTTCGGACTAGCGGGAGTCGAGCAGTACTTC.

V usage is TRBV30 and J usage is TRBJ2-7, with TRBD1 identical over 10 bases. Trimming removed 4 bases from V and 7 bases from J; junction bases left unmatched: 13. The germline CDR1 and CDR2 sequences are GTSNPN and SVGIG (reference sequence). The length of the CDR3 is 15 residues. In DNA form, the CDR3 reads TGTGCCTGGAACCTCGCGACAGGGGGCGCGGGGGAGCAGTACTTC. This translates into CAWNLATGGAGEQYF. The full variable domain, its missing parts supplied by reference TRBV30 and TRBJ2-7, is SQTIHQWPATLVQPVGSPLSLECTVEGTSNPNLYWYRQAAGRGLQLLFYSVGIGQISSEVPQNLSASRPQDRQFILSSKKLLLSDSGFYLCAWNLATGGAGEQYFGPGTRLTVT.

The genes are TRBV6-2 or TRBV6-3 and TRBJ1-2; the match to TRBD1 covers 12 bases. The CDR3 runs 15 residues. Germline trimming cut 4 bases from V and 6 bases from J; bases unmatched to any gene: 6. CDR1 is MNHEY and CDR2 is SVGEGT in the germline V gene. The DNA of the CDR3 is TGTGCCAGCAGTTCCTCCGGGACAGGGGGCCATGGCTACACCTTC. Protein product: CASSSSGTGGHGYTF.

This clone has just one count. In DNA form, the CDR3 reads TGTGCCAGCTCACCACGACAGGCTCCCTTAAATTCCTACACCTTC. Translated, it gives CASSPRQAPLNSYTF. V usage is TRBV18 and J usage is TRBJ1-2, with TRBD1 as a possible D gene (6 bases). The CDR3 covers 15 residues. Trimming shortened V by 1 base and J by 10 bases, and 19 bases separated the two germline ends. Germline V gives CDR1 KGHSH, CDR2 LQKENI.

V is TRBV15 and J is TRBJ1-3; 7 bases fit TRBD1. This CDR3 has 18 residues. CDR1 and CDR2 (germline): LNHNV, YYDKDF (reference sequence). Unmatched junction bases numbered 14, after V lost 3 bases and J lost 3 bases. The CDR3 is CATSSGTVKRTYGNTIYF. CDR3 DNA sequence: TGTGCCACCAGCAGCGGGACAGTCAAGCGCACGTATGGAAACACCATATATTTT.

The gene calls are TRBV4-3 and TRBJ1-5; D is unclear. CDR3 length: 15 residues. CDR1 is LGHNA, CDR2 YSLEER, per germline. The V and J ends lost 0 bases and 5 bases respectively, with 11 bases between them. CDR3 sequence reads: CASSQDGREDQPQHF. CDR3 nucleotides: TGCGCCAGCAGCCAAGATGGGAGGGAAGATCAGCCCCAGCATTTT.

The V gene is TRBV7-3, the J gene TRBJ2-5; D may be TRBD2 (5 bases). V was clipped by 1 base and J by 1 base, with 10 bases between them. Per germline, CDR1 SGHTA and CDR2 FQGTGA. This CDR3 has 15 amino acids. CDR3 residues: CASSLNPSSQETQYF. For the CDR3, the DNA is TGTGCCAGCAGCTTAAACCCTAGCAGCCAAGAGACCCAGTACTTC.

The chain recombines TRBV15 with TRBJ2-2, with 10 bases that match TRBD2. Germline CDR1 and CDR2: LNHNV and YYDKDF (reference sequence). This CDR3 is 17 amino acids long. The V gene end was trimmed by 4 bases and the J gene end by 1 base; junction bases not matched to a gene: 6. CDR3 bases: TGTGCCACCAGCACCTGGGTAGCGGGGGGGAACACCGGGGAGCTGTTTTTT. Protein: CATSTWVAGGNTGELFF.

The CDR3 DNA is TGCGCCAGCAGCCAAGTTTTGCGGGGTTCCACGCAGTACTTC. Translating gives CASSQVLRGSTQYF. The genes are TRBV4-1 and TRBJ2-7; the D gene is possibly TRBD2 (6 bases). V was cut by 1 base and J by 9 bases, with 16 bases left in between. The CDR3 runs 14 residues. Germline V gives CDR1 MGHRA, CDR2 YSYEKL.

The rearrangement joins TRBV18 to TRBJ2-3; D is undetermined. The CDR3 runs to 14 residues. Deletions cut 4 bases from V and 3 bases from J, with 11 bases between. CDR1 is KGHSH, CDR2 LQKENI, per germline. This chain's CDR3 is CASSLTSVTDTQYF. CDR3 DNA: TGTGCCAGCTCACTAACCAGCGTGACAGATACGCAGTATTTT.

The CDR3 is CAWSGKTTGSGNTIYF. The CDR3 nucleotides read TGTGCCTGGAGCGGAAAAACGACAGGCTCTGGAAACACCATATATTTT. The genes are TRBV30 and TRBJ1-3, with a possible D match to TRBD1 (6 bases). The V end lost 3 bases, the J end lost 0 bases, and 15 bases lay between the germline ends. The CDR3 spans 16 residues. Per germline, CDR1 GTSNPN and CDR2 SVGIG (reference sequence).

J is TRBJ2-1 and V is TRBV6-5; TRBD1 agrees at 7 bases. CDR1 is MNHEY, CDR2 SVGAGI, per germline. J gave up 10 bases and V 0 bases, and 12 bases lay outside the gene matches. The CDR3 covers 16 residues. CDR3 nucleotide sequence: TGTGCCAGCAGTTACTCGATCGGACAGGCCCTATTGGAGCAGTTCTTC. Translated, it gives CASSYSIGQALLEQFF.

The rearrangement links TRBV27 to TRBJ2-2, with 10 bases matching TRBD2. The V gene's germline CDR1 is MNHEY and CDR2 SMNVEV (reference sequence). The junction had 5 bases not matched to a gene; V was cut back by 3 bases and J by 1 base. The CDR3 length is 17 residues. The CDR3 nucleotides read TGTGCCAGCAGTTTGATGTCTAGCGGGGGGAACACCGGGGAGCTGTTTTTT. It encodes CASSLMSSGGNTGELFF.

V gene TRBV6-5 combines with J gene TRBJ2-7; a weak D match, TRBD2 (6 bases). V lost 6 bases, J lost 1 base, and 10 bases lay in between. In germline, CDR1 is MNHEY, CDR2 SVGAGI. The CDR3 is 13 residues long. The CDR3 DNA follows: TGTGCCAGCAGAGGAGGGGATTCCTACGAGCAGTACTTC. Residues: CASRGGDSYEQYF.

The V gene is TRBV7-6, the J gene TRBJ1-3, with D unclear. The length of the CDR3 is 16 residues. Trimming left V 1 base short and J 0 bases short, with 10 bases between. CDR1 and CDR2 from the germline V gene are SGHVS and FNYEAQ. In nucleotides, the CDR3 is TGTGCCAGCAGCTTAGGGCCAGTATTCTCTGGAAACACCATATATTTT. This sequence encodes CASSLGPVFSGNTIYF.